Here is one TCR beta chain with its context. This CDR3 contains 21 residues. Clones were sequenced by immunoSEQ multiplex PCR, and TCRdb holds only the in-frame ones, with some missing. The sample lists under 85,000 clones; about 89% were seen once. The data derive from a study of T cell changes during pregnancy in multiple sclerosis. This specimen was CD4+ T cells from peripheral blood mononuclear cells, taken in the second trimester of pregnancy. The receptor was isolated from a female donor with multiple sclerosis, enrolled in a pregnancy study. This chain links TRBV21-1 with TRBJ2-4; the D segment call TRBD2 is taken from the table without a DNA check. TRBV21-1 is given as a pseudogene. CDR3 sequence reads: CASSKHKHATSGDPAKNIQYF. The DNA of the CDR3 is TGTGCCAGCAGCAAACATAAACATGCGACTAGCGGGGACCCAGCCAAAAACATTCAGTACTTC.